This entry concerns a single TCR beta chain. The antigen is not known. Each CDR3 protein gets one entry after TCRdb re-called the 5' RACE reads with MiXCR. The sample lists 1.5 million to 2 million distinct CDR3 sequences; around 33% were seen once. Only healthy Caucasians were included as donors. This sample is part of a study of identical twins. Germline V gene data show CDR1 as MNHEY and CDR2 as SVGEGT. With V trimmed by 3 bases and J by 7 bases, 6 bases remained unmatched. The CDR3 extends over 13 amino acids. Study-wide results and caveats: A partial confounding effect on zero-insertion analyses could come from invariant MAIT and iNKT cells. Within beta out-of-frame sequences, the excess sharing observed between twins was weaker.

This sequence originates from a newborn girl in good health. The V gene is TRBV6-2 or TRBV6-3, the J gene TRBJ2-7, with TRBD1 matching 7 bases. Material: cord blood. The CDR3 nucleotides read TGTGCCAGCAGTTATGGGGACAGAAGGGAGCAGTACTTC. This encodes CASSYGDRREQYF.